A selection of T cell receptor beta chains follows, all from one sample in a study of CD8 T cells in Susac syndrome. TCRdb reanalysed the immunoSEQ multiplex PCR reads using MiXCR and keeps one entry per CDR3 protein. The repertoire has tens of thousands of distinct CDR3 sequences, about 92% of them found once; the top ten carry less than 0.35%. The source material was CD8+ T cells from PBMCs. These receptors were obtained from a human donor in good health. The conserved cysteine and the conserved F or W are not part of the CDR3 here. D genes are given only for firm matches.

j_gene: TRBJ2-1; v_gene: TRBV9; d_gene: -; CDR3aa: ASSVGAGTEQF
j_gene: TRBJ2-7; v_gene: TRBV27; d_gene: TRBD1; CDR3aa: ASSLGRGPYEQY
j_gene: TRBJ1-2; v_gene: TRBV10-3; d_gene: -; CDR3aa: AISPEGGIGGYT
j_gene: TRBJ2-7; v_gene: TRBV29-1; d_gene: TRBD2; CDR3aa: SVSGGAYEQY
j_gene: TRBJ2-3; v_gene: TRBV20-1; d_gene: -; CDR3aa: SARGIRTDILSTDTQY
j_gene: TRBJ1-1; v_gene: TRBV27; d_gene: -; CDR3aa: ASSLVASATEAF
j_gene: TRBJ2-1; v_gene: TRBV7-2; d_gene: TRBD2; CDR3aa: ASSTHSGGAYNEQF
j_gene: TRBJ2-1; v_gene: TRBV27; d_gene: TRBD2; CDR3aa: ASSLGPSGSSYNEQF
j_gene: TRBJ2-5; v_gene: TRBV14; d_gene: -; CDR3aa: ASSDGVLAYQETQY
j_gene: TRBJ2-1; v_gene: TRBV18; d_gene: -; CDR3aa: ASHEQGMYNEQF
j_gene: TRBJ2-2; v_gene: TRBV5-1; d_gene: TRBD2; CDR3aa: ASSFRLAGLNTGELF
j_gene: TRBJ1-1; v_gene: TRBV29-1; d_gene: -; CDR3aa: RTEGDNTEAF
j_gene: TRBJ2-2; v_gene: TRBV4-3; d_gene: TRBD1; CDR3aa: ASSQEGQGETGELF
j_gene: TRBJ2-1; v_gene: TRBV9; d_gene: TRBD2; CDR3aa: ASSVSGGRYNEQF
j_gene: TRBJ1-1; v_gene: TRBV7-8; d_gene: -; CDR3aa: ASRGTVLNTEAF
j_gene: TRBJ2-7; v_gene: TRBV7-2; d_gene: -; CDR3aa: ASSSFLWSSYEQY
j_gene: TRBJ2-7; v_gene: TRBV19; d_gene: -; CDR3aa: ASSLSPDSYEQY
j_gene: TRBJ1-1; v_gene: TRBV14; d_gene: TRBD1; CDR3aa: ASSQRDSTEAF
j_gene: TRBJ1-5; v_gene: TRBV23-1; d_gene: -; CDR3aa: ASSQSMEGNQPQH
j_gene: TRBJ2-2; v_gene: TRBV12-3/TRBV12-4; d_gene: -; CDR3aa: ASSLAVANTGELF
j_gene: TRBJ1-2; v_gene: TRBV4-3; d_gene: -; CDR3aa: ASSQDKQGLFYGYT
j_gene: TRBJ2-3; v_gene: TRBV10-3; d_gene: TRBD2; CDR3aa: AISEAAGGVTDTQY
j_gene: TRBJ2-2; v_gene: TRBV19; d_gene: -; CDR3aa: ASSETEGAGELF
j_gene: TRBJ1-1; v_gene: TRBV19; d_gene: -; CDR3aa: ASSTHWGLTTEAF
j_gene: TRBJ1-1; v_gene: TRBV27; d_gene: TRBD1; CDR3aa: ASTPTGGTEAF
j_gene: TRBJ1-1; v_gene: TRBV5-4; d_gene: -; CDR3aa: ASSSWTAGEAF
j_gene: TRBJ2-2; v_gene: TRBV6-5; d_gene: -; CDR3aa: ASSYSGGTNTGELF
j_gene: TRBJ1-4; v_gene: TRBV20-1; d_gene: -; CDR3aa: SARDGVSLELSNEKLF
j_gene: TRBJ1-4; v_gene: TRBV2; d_gene: -; CDR3aa: ASSEGVSTNEKLF
j_gene: TRBJ1-1; v_gene: TRBV19; d_gene: -; CDR3aa: ASSIWDTSMNTEAF
j_gene: TRBJ1-1; v_gene: TRBV4-1; d_gene: -; CDR3aa: ASSQETITVPEAF
j_gene: TRBJ1-2; v_gene: TRBV2; d_gene: -; CDR3aa: ASRTIGPSRTGYT
j_gene: TRBJ1-1; v_gene: TRBV4-3; d_gene: TRBD1; CDR3aa: ASSQDRTGVGTEAF
j_gene: TRBJ2-5; v_gene: TRBV15; d_gene: -; CDR3aa: ATGGETQY
j_gene: TRBJ2-5; v_gene: TRBV12-3/TRBV12-4; d_gene: -; CDR3aa: ASSKVVSTETQY
j_gene: TRBJ1-1; v_gene: TRBV23-1; d_gene: -; CDR3aa: ASSQSQGIRGTEAF
j_gene: TRBJ2-1; v_gene: TRBV6-2/TRBV6-3; d_gene: -; CDR3aa: ASSYSGQPNEQF
j_gene: TRBJ2-7; v_gene: TRBV10-3; d_gene: -; CDR3aa: AISDSRGNEQY
j_gene: TRBJ2-1; v_gene: TRBV13; d_gene: -; CDR3aa: ASSLEGSDTYNEQF
j_gene: TRBJ1-2; v_gene: TRBV29-1; d_gene: TRBD1; CDR3aa: SVEDGRTGDSYGYT
j_gene: TRBJ1-5; v_gene: TRBV4-3; d_gene: -; CDR3aa: ASSHRGDQPQH
j_gene: TRBJ2-1; v_gene: TRBV11-2; d_gene: TRBD1; CDR3aa: ASSLVGLRDREYNEQF
j_gene: TRBJ2-2; v_gene: TRBV15; d_gene: -; CDR3aa: ATSESLTGELF
j_gene: TRBJ1-6; v_gene: TRBV19; d_gene: -; CDR3aa: ASYDSLSYNSPLH
j_gene: TRBJ1-2; v_gene: TRBV6-5; d_gene: -; CDR3aa: ASSYSERPDYGYT
j_gene: TRBJ2-1; v_gene: TRBV9; d_gene: -; CDR3aa: ASSVGQGPTIYNEQF
j_gene: TRBJ1-6; v_gene: TRBV5-5; d_gene: TRBD1; CDR3aa: ASSLNRGGLENSPLH
j_gene: TRBJ1-1; v_gene: TRBV12-3/TRBV12-4; d_gene: TRBD1; CDR3aa: ASSYRDRGAEAF
j_gene: TRBJ2-7; v_gene: TRBV7-7; d_gene: TRBD1; CDR3aa: ASSLGQGCEQY
j_gene: TRBJ2-7; v_gene: TRBV6-5; d_gene: -; CDR3aa: ASSVRGLPYEQY
j_gene: TRBJ2-2; v_gene: TRBV27; d_gene: -; CDR3aa: ASSFNTGELF
j_gene: TRBJ1-1; v_gene: TRBV4-3; d_gene: -; CDR3aa: ASSHSRGVDTEAF
j_gene: TRBJ2-7; v_gene: TRBV5-1; d_gene: TRBD1; CDR3aa: ASSGNRDRGAVD
j_gene: TRBJ1-5; v_gene: TRBV9; d_gene: -; CDR3aa: ASSRNSNQPQH
j_gene: TRBJ2-7; v_gene: TRBV25-1; d_gene: TRBD1; CDR3aa: ASTLGTGDSEQY
j_gene: TRBJ2-5; v_gene: TRBV5-4; d_gene: TRBD1; CDR3aa: ASSQTGTGKETQY
j_gene: TRBJ2-1; v_gene: TRBV6-5; d_gene: -; CDR3aa: ASRDGGDEQF
j_gene: TRBJ2-7; v_gene: TRBV6-1; d_gene: -; CDR3aa: ASRDTRGYYEQY
j_gene: TRBJ2-7; v_gene: TRBV7-9; d_gene: -; CDR3aa: ASSLSGAAVHEQY